There are many counts of the clone carrying this T cell receptor (beta chain). What it recognizes is unknown. One end of the junction fails to match germline, which may point to a read error. The entry originates in a study of T cells in Graves' hyperthyroidism and ophthalmopathy. Study results and caveats: In the blood, most expanded thyroid clonotypes above 0.001 appeared as well.

Amplification of TCR beta CDR3 regions used RNA as the template. Researchers ran a first-round RT-PCR on the TCR CDR3 using the HTBI primer set. A single record per CDR3 protein comes from TCRdb applying MiXCR to the multiplex PCR reads. The sample has fewer than 600,000 distinct CDR3 sequences, about an eighth seen once. The specimen was blood. This sequence originates from a woman aged 18 to 35 with Graves' hyperthyroidism.

The CDR3 is CASGLGAGNEQFF. The CDR3 nucleotides read TGTGCTAGTGGCTTGGGGGCGGGCAATGAGCAGTTCTTC. This sequence joins TRBV12-5 and TRBJ2-1, with a possible D match to TRBD1 (6 bases). The CDR3 has 13 residues. Germline V gene data show CDR1 as LGHNT and CDR2 as FRNRAP.